This entry describes one T cell receptor beta chain. Original processing methods: Amplifying reference gene primers gave estimates of nucleated cell counts. Sequenced by immunoSEQ multiplex PCR; TCRdb stores in-frame clones only, minus some. V, J and clone size are taken as reported in that table, and D and trimming were inferred from the DNA itself. The sample lists 110,000 to 150,000 clones, 70% to 90% occurring once. These data belong to a study of blood T cell repertoires in COVID-19. Study-wide background: Sites in the United States, Italy and Spain provided acute and convalescent COVID-19 samples. Nucleic acid was either cDNA or gDNA, and it came from T cells, B-cell-depleted T cells, or PBMCs.

The sequencing input was peripheral blood. The TCR sequence derives from a woman in her forties or fifties with acute or convalescent COVID-19.

The CDR3: CASSSQSKETQYF. The CDR3 DNA sequence: TGTGCCAGTAGTAGTCAGTCCAAAGAGACCCAGTACTTC. The chain is built from TRBV19 and TRBJ2-5; the D is unclear. There are 13 residues in the CDR3. Trimming took off 4 bases at V and 3 bases at J, with 9 bases between the two ends. The germline CDR1 and CDR2 sequences are LNHDA and SQIVND (reference sequence).